Following are 16 T cell receptor beta chains from one sample sequenced in a study of blood T cells in healthy people across ages. A second PCR of 7 to 11 cycles used a sample-barcoded 5' primer and a J-beta primer mix. TCRdb called the 5' RACE reads again in MiXCR, with one record for every CDR3 protein. In the table there are around 1.7 million distinct CDR3 sequences, roughly 27% of which are singletons. Sequencing used blood. The source is a woman under 40 in good health.

V gene TRBV12-3 or TRBV12-4 combines with J gene TRBJ2-5; 13 bases are shared with TRBD2. CDR3 size: 13 residues. Trimming cost V 7 bases and J 7 bases; bases outside gene matches: 3. The CDR3 region has the DNA TGTGCCAGCAAGACTAGCGGGGGGACGACCCAGTACTTC. Protein: CASKTSGGTTQYF.

The sample holds a few counts of this clonotype. The rearrangement joins TRBV5-1 to TRBJ2-1, with 9 bases identical to TRBD1. Germline V CDR1 and CDR2: SGHRS, YFSETQ. J was trimmed by 7 bases and V by 7 bases; bases with no gene match: 6. The length of the CDR3 is 13 residues. The CDR3 here is CASRGQGLNEQFF. In DNA, the CDR3 is TGCGCCAGCCGAGGACAGGGGTTAAATGAGCAGTTCTTC.

This clonotype occurred a few times. V usage is TRBV20-1 and J usage is TRBJ2-3, with D unclear. This CDR3 region has 14 residues. The germline V gene has CDR1 DFQATT and CDR2 SNEGSKA (reference sequence). Trimming removed 5 bases from V and 4 bases from J, with 16 bases in between. CDR3 in amino acids: CSARTPKGPDTQYF. CDR3 in DNA: TGCAGTGCTCGGACCCCCAAAGGCCCAGATACGCAGTATTTT.

This clonotype was counted between two and nine times. This rearrangement joins TRBV6-6 to TRBJ2-1; weak D call: TRBD1 (8 bases). Trimming removed 6 bases from V and 4 bases from J, with 16 bases in between. There are 15 residues in the CDR3. Germline V lookup: CDR1 MNHNY, CDR2 SVGAGI (reference sequence). CDR3 DNA sequence: TGTGCCAGCAGACCCAACAGGGGGGGGTACAATGAGCAGTTCTTC. Residues: CASRPNRGGYNEQFF.

This clonotype has just a few counts. The chain employs TRBV5-1 and TRBJ2-1; tentatively, D is TRBD1 or TRBD2 (5 bases each). This CDR3 spans 16 amino acids. Trimming pared 0 bases from V and 4 bases from J, leaving 14 bases between. The germline gives CDR1 SGHRS, CDR2 YFSETQ. This chain's CDR3 is CASSLATGTEYNEQFF. The CDR3 DNA sequence: TGCGCCAGCAGCTTGGCTACCGGGACGGAGTACAATGAGCAGTTCTTC.

This clonotype was seen only a few times. V usage is TRBV7-2 and J usage is TRBJ2-7; D not certain. CDR1 is SGHTA and CDR2 is FQGNSA in the germline V gene. The CDR3 is 15 residues long. Between the trimmed V and J ends, which lost 5 bases and 2 bases, there was a span of 16 bases. The CDR3 nucleotides read TGTGCCAGCAGCCCAGACCCAGGCACAGCCTACGAGCAGTACTTC. Translating gives CASSPDPGTAYEQYF.

This clonotype was observed a few times. The chain recombines TRBV6-6 with TRBJ1-5; no reliable D call. CDR1 and CDR2 (germline): MNHNY, SVGAGI (reference sequence). CDR3 size: 16 residues. Trimming took off 0 bases at V and 11 bases at J, with 20 bases between the two ends. The CDR3 coding sequence is TGTGCCAGCAGTTACTCTAACCCATGGGGTTGGTCGGCCCAGCATTTT. Translating gives CASSYSNPWGWSAQHF.

V gene TRBV28 combines with J gene TRBJ1-5; D uncertain. The CDR3 spans 14 residues. Germline V CDR1 and CDR2: MDHEN, SYDVKM. V gave up 3 bases and J gave up 1 base, with 7 bases separating them. In nucleotides, the CDR3 is TGTGCCAGCAGTTTCATCGAGAGCAATCAGCCCCAGCATTTT. Translating gives CASSFIESNQPQHF.

There are many counts of this clonotype. The chain joins TRBV5-1 to TRBJ2-1, with 9 bases fitting TRBD2. Per the germline V gene, CDR1 is SGHRS and CDR2 is YFSETQ. The CDR3 consists of 16 residues. Germline trimming cut 1 base from V and 0 bases from J; bases unmatched to any gene: 2. In DNA form, the CDR3 reads TGCGCCAGCAGCTTGCAAGCGGGGGGCTCCTACAATGAGCAGTTCTTC. It codes for CASSLQAGGSYNEQFF.

This clonotype was observed a few times. V usage is TRBV10-3 and J usage is TRBJ2-7, with TRBD1 identical over 10 bases. Germline V gene lookup returns CDR1 ENHRY and CDR2 SYGVKD. V was pared by 6 bases and J by 0 bases, with 5 bases of the junction left unmatched. The CDR3 runs to 15 residues. The CDR3 region has the DNA TGTGCCATCAGCGAACGGGACAGGGGCTCCTACGAGCAGTACTTC. It specifies CAISERDRGSYEQYF.

This clonotype was counted between two and nine times. Possible read error: a much larger clone is one base away. V usage is TRBV20-1 and J usage is TRBJ2-5; D is possibly TRBD2 (6 bases). The CDR3 extends over 15 amino acids. The germline CDR1 and CDR2 sequences are DFQATT and SNEGSKA (reference sequence). The V end lost 3 bases, the J end lost 11 bases, and 25 bases lay between the germline ends. The CDR3 sequence is CSARMDWGSSGEQYF. DNA of the CDR3: TGCAGTGCTAGGATGGATTGGGGTTCCTCGGGGGAGCAGTACTTC.

Many counts were recorded for this clonotype. V and J are TRBV3-1 and TRBJ2-5; 7 bases map to TRBD2. The length of the CDR3 is 15 residues. Germline CDR1 and CDR2: LGHDT and YNNKEL (reference sequence). Trimming cost V 2 bases and J 1 base; bases outside gene matches: 4. CDR3: CASSQLAGVQETQYF. The CDR3 DNA is TGTGCCAGCAGCCAACTTGCGGGGGTCCAAGAGACCCAGTACTTC.

The chain uses TRBV24-1 and TRBJ2-1; maybe TRBD1 (6 bases). The V end was cut by 1 base, the J end by 10 bases, with 10 bases between. Germline V gives CDR1 KGHDR, CDR2 SFDVKD. The CDR3 contains 13 residues. CDR3: CATSDFGTGEQFF. For the CDR3, the DNA is TGTGCCACCAGTGATTTCGGCACAGGGGAGCAGTTCTTC.

The chain links TRBV29-1 to TRBJ2-3; TRBD1 matches at 10 bases. CDR1 and CDR2 from the germline V gene are SQVTM and ANQGSEA. This CDR3 has 14 amino acids. The V and J ends lost 7 bases and 1 base, in that order; junction bases with no gene match: 5. The CDR3 is CSETGTGGTDTQYF. In DNA form, the CDR3 reads TGCAGCGAGACCGGGACAGGGGGCACAGATACGCAGTATTTT.

The table lists this clonotype with a few counts. The rearrangement links TRBV12-5 to TRBJ2-1; D unresolved. The CDR3 spans 12 residues. V was shortened by 9 bases and J by 4 bases, with 10 bases between the two germline ends. Germline loops: CDR1 LGHNT, CDR2 FRNRAP. The CDR3 nucleotides read TGTGCTAGCCAAGACCTGTACAATGAGCAGTTCTTC. Protein product: CASQDLYNEQFF.

The chain links TRBV7-8 to TRBJ1-5, with D possibly matching TRBD1 (5 bases). The CDR3 has 16 amino acids. Germline assignment: CDR1 SGHVS and CDR2 FQNEAQ. V was shortened by 0 bases and J by 2 bases, with 11 bases between the two germline ends. In DNA, the CDR3 is TGTGCCAGCAGCTTAGCGCTCAGGGAACGCAATCAGCCCCAGCATTTT. Protein: CASSLALRERNQPQHF.